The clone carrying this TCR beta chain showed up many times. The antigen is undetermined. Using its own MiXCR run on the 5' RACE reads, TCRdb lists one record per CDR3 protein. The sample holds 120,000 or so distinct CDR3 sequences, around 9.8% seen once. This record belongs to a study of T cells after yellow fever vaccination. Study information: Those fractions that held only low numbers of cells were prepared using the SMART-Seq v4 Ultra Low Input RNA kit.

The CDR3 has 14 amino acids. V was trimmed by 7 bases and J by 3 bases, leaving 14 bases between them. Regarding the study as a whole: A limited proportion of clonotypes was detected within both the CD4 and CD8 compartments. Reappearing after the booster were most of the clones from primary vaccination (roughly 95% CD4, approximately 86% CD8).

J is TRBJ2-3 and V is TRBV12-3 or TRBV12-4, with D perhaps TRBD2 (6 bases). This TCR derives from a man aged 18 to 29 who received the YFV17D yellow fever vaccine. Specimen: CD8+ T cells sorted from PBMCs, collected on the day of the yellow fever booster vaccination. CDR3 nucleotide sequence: TGTGCCAGCATCGGGGGAAATTGGACAGATACGCAGTATTTT. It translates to CASIGGNWTDTQYF.